The 8 T cell receptor beta chains listed next were all sequenced from one sample in a study of T-cell reconstitution after alpha-beta-depleted transplantation in children. Preparation of the TCRbeta library was carried out with unique molecular identifiers. TCRdb reprocessed the PCR reads with MiXCR, giving one entry per CDR3 protein. The sample includes 500,000 to 750,000 distinct CDR3 sequences, roughly 13% seen only once; the top ten take 2.2%. The input for sequencing was PBMCs, mostly from graft donor cells, taken 360 days after TCRalphabeta/CD19-depleted stem cell transplant. The receptors here all came from a male patient between 10 and 17 years old who had a stem cell transplant for acute myeloid leukemia, so the T cells may come from the graft donor.

This clonotype was detected ten times or more. The chain combines TRBV10-3 with TRBJ2-2; TRBD2 matches at 13 bases. Germline values: CDR1 ENHRY, CDR2 SYGVKD. V was pared by 2 bases and J by 0 bases, with 12 bases of the junction left unmatched. CDR3 length equals 21 residues. The DNA for the CDR3 is TGTGCCATCAGTGAGAAGGGACCGGGACTAGCGGGGATCGCGAACACCGGGGAGCTGTTTTTT. As protein: CAISEKGPGLAGIANTGELFF.

This sequence joins TRBV12-3 or TRBV12-4 and TRBJ2-7, with 8 bases aligning to TRBD2. The V and J ends lost 5 bases and 6 bases, in that order; junction bases with no gene match: 15. The CDR3 runs to 16 residues. The CDR3 bases are TGTGCCAGCAGTGGCGGGGGGTGGCGGGACCAGGCCGAGCAGTACTTC. It is translated as CASSGGGWRDQAEQYF.

This sequence joins TRBV3-1 and TRBJ2-1; TRBD2 matches 8 bases. CDR1 and CDR2 (germline): LGHDT, YNNKEL (reference sequence). V was clipped by 0 bases and J by 7 bases; unmatched bases: 8. This CDR3 is built from 16 residues. The CDR3 nucleotides are TGTGCCAGCAGCCAAGAGGCACTAGCGGAGGGGAATGAGCAGTTCTTC. Translated: CASSQEALAEGNEQFF.

The chain joins TRBV24-1 to TRBJ2-7; 7 bases fit TRBD2. Germline-derived CDR1 and CDR2 are KGHDR and SFDVKD. The V gene end was trimmed by 4 bases and the J gene end by 5 bases; junction bases not matched to a gene: 13. The CDR3 runs 16 residues. The CDR3 protein is CATSESTSGVWDEQYF. CDR3 nucleotides: TGTGCCACCAGTGAATCGACCAGCGGGGTCTGGGACGAGCAGTACTTC.

This clonotype was observed a few times. The rearrangement uses TRBV20-1 and TRBJ2-5; TRBD2 agrees at 9 bases. Germline CDR1 reads DFQATT; CDR2 reads SNEGSKA (reference sequence). V lost 6 bases, J lost 2 bases, and 10 bases stayed unmatched. The CDR3 is 15 amino acids. The CDR3 sequence: CSAPRGGRVQETQYF. CDR3 coding DNA: TGCAGTGCGCCAAGGGGCGGGAGGGTACAAGAGACCCAGTACTTC.

This clonotype turned up a few times. The chain links TRBV12-3 or TRBV12-4 to TRBJ2-5; 11 bases agree with TRBD2. There are 15 residues in the CDR3. V lost 6 bases, J lost 2 bases, and 5 bases stayed unmatched. CDR3 loop: CASRPRLAGQETQYF. The CDR3 DNA follows: TGTGCCAGCAGACCAAGACTAGCGGGGCAAGAGACCCAGTACTTC.

This clonotype was seen a handful of times. J is TRBJ2-3 and V is TRBV11-2; 9 bases align to TRBD1. J gave up 5 bases and V 5 bases, and 8 bases lay outside the gene matches. The CDR3 totals 15 residues. Germline V lookup: CDR1 SGHAT, CDR2 FQNNGV. CDR3 protein: CASSPGQGNGDTQYF. The CDR3 DNA sequence: TGTGCCAGCAGCCCTGGACAGGGGAATGGAGATACGCAGTATTTT.

This clonotype has just a few counts. This sequence joins TRBV5-1 and TRBJ2-6; 10 positions match TRBD1. This CDR3 has 19 residues. Germline assignment: CDR1 SGHRS and CDR2 YFSETQ. The trim removed 2 bases at V and 0 bases at J, leaving 8 bases unmatched. The DNA of the CDR3 is TGCGCCAGCAGCTTAGGACAGGGGGACTTAAGCTCTGGGGCCAACGTCCTGACTTTC. Translating gives CASSLGQGDLSSGANVLTF.